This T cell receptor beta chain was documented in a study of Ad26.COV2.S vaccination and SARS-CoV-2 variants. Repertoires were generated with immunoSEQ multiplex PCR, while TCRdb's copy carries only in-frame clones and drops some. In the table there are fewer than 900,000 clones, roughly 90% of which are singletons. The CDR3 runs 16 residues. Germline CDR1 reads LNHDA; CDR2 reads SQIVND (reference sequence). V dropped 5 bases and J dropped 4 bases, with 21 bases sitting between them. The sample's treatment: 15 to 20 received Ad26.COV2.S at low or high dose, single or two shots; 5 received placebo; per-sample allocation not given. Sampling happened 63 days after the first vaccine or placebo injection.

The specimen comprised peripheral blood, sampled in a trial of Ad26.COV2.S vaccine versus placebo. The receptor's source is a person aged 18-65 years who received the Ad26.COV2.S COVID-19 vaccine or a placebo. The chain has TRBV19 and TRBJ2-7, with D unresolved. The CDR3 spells CASSSDAGLGKYEQYF. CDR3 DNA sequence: TGTGCCAGTAGTTCAGACGCCGGGTTGGGGAAATACGAGCAGTACTTC. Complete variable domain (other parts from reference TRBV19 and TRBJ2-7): DGGITQSPKYLFRKEGQNVTLSCEQNLNHDAMYWYRQDPGQGLRLIYYSQIVNDFQKGDIAEGYSVSREKKESFPLTVTSAQKNPTAFYLCASSSDAGLGKYEQYFGPGTRLTVT.